These T cell receptor beta chains were read from a single sample in a study of cytomegalovirus exposure and HLA in healthy donors. Generated by immunoSEQ multiplex PCR, the TCRdb table keeps only in-frame clones and is missing some. The table has about 160,000 clones, 65% to 90% seen once. Material for sequencing was PBMCs. All receptors derive from a woman aged 18-29 years in good health and CMV-seronegative. Each CDR3 is given with its conserved first and last residue. Fields, in order: clone size, V gene, J gene, D gene, CDR3 protein, CDR3 DNA. D genes are given only for firm matches. For some rows the clone size is stated as once, few or many, or as a class when expanded; others skip it.

NA	TRBV9	TRBJ1-2	NA	CASSPEGDIYGYTF	TGTGCCAGCAGCCCCGAGGGGGACATCTATGGCTACACCTTC
once	TRBV7-6	TRBJ2-2	TRBD1	CASSGTGRITGELFF	TGTGCCAGCAGTGGGACAGGTCGAATCACCGGGGAGCTGTTTTTT
NA	TRBV7-8	TRBJ2-2	NA	CASSLSEGTGELFF	TGTGCCAGCAGCTTATCTGAGGGGACTGGGGAGCTGTTTTTT
once	TRBV15	TRBJ1-4	NA	CATSRIGQSRGNEKLFF	TGTGCCACCAGCAGAATTGGACAGAGTCGGGGTAATGAAAAACTGTTTTTT
NA	TRBV27	TRBJ2-7	TRBD1	CASRIGTGSYEQYF	TGTGCCAGCAGGATCGGGACAGGCTCCTACGAGCAGTACTTC
NA	TRBV30	TRBJ1-1	NA	CAWSVNGGSEAFF	TGTGCCTGGAGTGTGAATGGGGGCTCTGAAGCTTTCTTT
NA	TRBV9	TRBJ2-1	NA	CASSLSGARSYNEQFF	TGTGCCAGCAGCTTGTCAGGGGCGAGGTCCTACAATGAGCAGTTCTTC
NA	TRBV5-4	TRBJ2-4	NA	CASSLAPQSGNIQYF	TGTGCCAGCAGCTTGGCCCCCCAGTCGGGAAACATTCAGTACTTC
NA	TRBV2	TRBJ1-1	NA	CASSEGRTRLGTEAFF	TGTGCCAGCAGTGAAGGAAGGACACGATTGGGCACTGAAGCTTTCTTT
NA	TRBV9	TRBJ1-1	NA	CASSDSPGQGSTEAFF	TGTGCCAGCAGCGACTCTCCGGGACAAGGTTCCACTGAAGCTTTCTTT
NA	TRBV5-1	TRBJ2-7	NA	CASSLGVNYEQYF	TGCGCCAGCAGCTTGGGAGTTAACTACGAGCAGTACTTC
NA	TRBV7-2	TRBJ2-7	TRBD2	CASSLGLAGGYEQYF	TGTGCCAGCAGCTTAGGACTAGCGGGGGGCTACGAGCAGTACTTC
NA	TRBV7-9	TRBJ1-2	NA	CASSFGTLNVGIGYTF	TGTGCCAGCAGCTTTGGGACTCTGAACGTTGGGATCGGCTACACCTTC
few	TRBV5-1	TRBJ2-7	NA	CASSWGHGSYEQYF	TGCGCCAGCAGCTGGGGACACGGCTCCTACGAGCAGTACTTC
NA	TRBV5-1	TRBJ2-7	NA	CASSLETEGDEQYF	TGCGCCAGCAGCTTGGAGACAGAGGGGGACGAGCAGTACTTC
NA	TRBV4-3	TRBJ2-3	TRBD2	CASSQTGGPGLTDTQYF	TGCGCCAGCAGCCAAACGGGAGGGCCGGGTTTAACAGATACGCAGTATTTT
NA	TRBV7-2	TRBJ2-3	TRBD2	CASSPGTRSFTDTQYF	TGTGCCAGCAGCCCCGGGACTAGATCATTCACAGATACGCAGTATTTT
NA	TRBV5-1	TRBJ1-5	NA	CASSSYPGNQPQHF	TGCGCCAGCAGCTCATACCCAGGAAATCAGCCCCAGCATTTT
once	TRBV9	TRBJ1-2	NA	CASSLLTTGHDGYTF	TGTGCCAGCAGCCTATTAACGACGGGTCACGATGGCTACACCTTC
NA	TRBV2	TRBJ2-5	NA	CAGQEEGETQYF	TGTGCCGGACAAGAGGAAGGGGAGACCCAGTACTTC
NA	TRBV5-4	TRBJ1-6	NA	CASSFAGRGHNSPLHF	TGTGCCAGCAGCTTTGCGGGGCGAGGCCATAATTCACCCCTCCACTTT
once	TRBV29-1	TRBJ1-5	NA	CSVSDGEIQPQHF	TGCAGCGTTTCGGACGGGGAGATTCAGCCCCAGCATTTT
NA	TRBV5-4	TRBJ2-7	TRBD2	CASSSLSGGMHEQYF	TGTGCCAGCAGTTCCCTTTCGGGGGGGATGCACGAGCAGTACTTC
NA	TRBV7-3	TRBJ1-1	NA	CASSLTGGTEAFF	TGTGCCAGCAGCTTAACAGGGGGCACTGAAGCTTTCTTT
NA	TRBV7-9	TRBJ1-2	TRBD1	CASSLGDRGHGYTF	TGTGCCAGCAGCCTCGGAGACAGGGGACATGGCTACACCTTC
NA	TRBV27	TRBJ1-2	NA	CASSFSGVQIVGYTF	TGTGCCAGCAGTTTTTCGGGGGTTCAGATTGTGGGCTACACCTTC
NA	TRBV9	TRBJ1-2	TRBD1	CASSIPDRVMGGYTF	TGTGCCAGCAGCATCCCCGACAGGGTAATGGGTGGCTACACCTTC
NA	TRBV2	TRBJ1-5	NA	CASSALAGGGQVKGSQHF	TGTGCCAGCAGTGCTTTGGCAGGAGGAGGCCAAGTCAAAGGGTCCCAGCATTTT
once	TRBV5-6	TRBJ2-7	TRBD1	CASSLARGTGGYEQYF	TGTGCCAGCAGCTTGGCACGTGGGACAGGGGGATACGAGCAGTACTTC
few	TRBV19	TRBJ1-2	NA	CASKPGDYGYTF	TGTGCCAGTAAACCGGGGGACTATGGCTACACCTTC
NA	TRBV15	TRBJ1-1	NA	CATSLKGGNTEAFF	TGTGCCACCAGCCTTAAAGGGGGGAACACTGAAGCTTTCTTT
NA	TRBV2	TRBJ1-5	NA	CASSVQGGDQPQHF	TGTGCCAGCAGTGTTCAGGGAGGGGATCAGCCCCAGCATTTT
NA	TRBV30	TRBJ2-5	NA	CAWSWMGQKTQYF	TGTGCCTGGAGTTGGATGGGGCAAAAGACCCAGTACTTC
NA	TRBV5-6	TRBJ1-1	NA	CASLPREKTSRAFF	TGTGCCAGCCTTCCCCGGGAAAAGACCAGTAGGGCTTTCTTT
NA	TRBV7-2	TRBJ2-2	TRBD2	CASSFLAGGTGELFF	TGTGCCAGCAGCTTCCTAGCGGGAGGCACCGGGGAGCTGTTTTTT
NA	TRBV18	TRBJ1-1	NA	CASSPWDKFTEAFF	TGTGCCAGCTCACCATGGGACAAGTTCACTGAAGCTTTCTTT
NA	TRBV7-3	TRBJ2-3	TRBD1	CASSLGWDRSTDTQYF	TGTGCCAGCAGCTTAGGATGGGACAGAAGCACAGATACGCAGTATTTT
NA	TRBV19	TRBJ2-7	TRBD1	CASSTGTGWREQYF	TGTGCCAGTAGTACCGGGACAGGGTGGCGGGAGCAGTACTTC
NA	TRBV7-9	TRBJ1-4	NA	CACTPGDHEKLFF	TGTGCCTGCACACCGGGAGATCACGAAAAACTGTTTTTT
NA	TRBV7-8	TRBJ2-7	NA	CASSFGLNDYEQYF	TGTGCCAGCAGCTTCGGACTGAACGACTACGAGCAGTACTTC
NA	TRBV6-6	TRBJ1-1	NA	CASSYSRVAFF	TGTGCCAGCAGTTACTCGAGGGTAGCTTTCTTT
NA	TRBV6-6	TRBJ1-5	NA	CASSYYPLMEHF	TGTGCCAGCAGTTACTACCCCCTAATGGAGCATTTT
NA	TRBV9	TRBJ1-1	NA	CASSVAGNTEAFF	TGTGCCAGCAGCGTCGCGGGGAACACTGAAGCTTTCTTT
few	TRBV5-4	TRBJ2-2	TRBD1	CASSYPQGAGELFF	TGTGCCAGCAGCTACCCCCAGGGGGCCGGGGAGCTGTTTTTT
NA	TRBV6-5	TRBJ2-1	TRBD1	CASSFGTGGNEQFF	TGTGCCAGCAGTTTCGGGACAGGGGGAAATGAGCAGTTCTTC
NA	TRBV4-3	TRBJ1-1	NA	CASSQDRRANTEAFF	TGCGCCAGCAGCCAAGATAGGAGGGCCAACACTGAAGCTTTCTTT
NA	TRBV11-2	TRBJ1-2	TRBD1	CASSAYRGRDYGYTF	TGTGCCAGCAGCGCCTACAGGGGGCGGGACTATGGCTACACCTTC
NA	TRBV19	TRBJ1-2	TRBD1	CASLQQGAGGYTF	TGTGCCAGCCTCCAGCAGGGGGCGGGGGGCTACACCTTC
NA	TRBV9	TRBJ2-7	NA	CASSVAGRTVDEQYF	TGTGCCAGCAGCGTAGCAGGTAGAACAGTGGACGAGCAGTACTTC
NA	TRBV7-6	TRBJ1-2	NA	CASSSINMALANYGYTF	TGTGCCAGCAGCTCCATTAACATGGCCCTAGCTAACTATGGCTACACCTTC
NA	TRBV11-3	TRBJ1-2	NA	CASSLDARGDGYTF	TGTGCCAGCAGCTTAGATGCCCGGGGAGATGGCTACACCTTC
NA	TRBV19	TRBJ1-5	NA	CASSRGLNQPQHF	TGTGCCAGTAGTAGGGGGCTAAATCAGCCCCAGCATTTT
NA	TRBV29-1	TRBJ2-5	NA	CSVFPAAHQETQYF	TGCAGCGTTTTTCCGGCGGCTCACCAAGAGACCCAGTACTTC
NA	TRBV5-1	TRBJ1-1	TRBD1	CASRETGGVSTEAFF	TGCGCCAGCAGGGAAACAGGGGGCGTGAGCACTGAAGCTTTCTTT
NA	TRBV11-2	TRBJ2-1	NA	CASSLGPGWQFF	TGTGCCAGCAGCTTAGGTCCAGGGTGGCAGTTCTTC
NA	TRBV5-1	TRBJ1-1	TRBD1	CASSGRGTDTEAFF	TGCGCCAGCAGCGGCAGGGGGACTGACACTGAAGCTTTCTTT
NA	TRBV5-4	TRBJ2-3	NA	CASSLGGVRSTDTQYF	TGTGCCAGCAGCTTGGGCGGGGTTCGGAGCACAGATACGCAGTATTTT
NA	TRBV6-5	TRBJ2-1	TRBD2	CASSSPGLAVHEQFF	TGTGCCAGCAGTTCCCCGGGACTAGCGGTCCATGAGCAGTTCTTC
NA	TRBV4-1	TRBJ2-1	NA	CASSQDERTSQFF	TGCGCCAGCAGCCAAGACGAGAGGACTTCGCAGTTCTTC
NA	TRBV5-1	TRBJ1-1	NA	CATRSGDTEAFF	TGCGCCACCCGATCAGGGGACACTGAAGCTTTCTTT